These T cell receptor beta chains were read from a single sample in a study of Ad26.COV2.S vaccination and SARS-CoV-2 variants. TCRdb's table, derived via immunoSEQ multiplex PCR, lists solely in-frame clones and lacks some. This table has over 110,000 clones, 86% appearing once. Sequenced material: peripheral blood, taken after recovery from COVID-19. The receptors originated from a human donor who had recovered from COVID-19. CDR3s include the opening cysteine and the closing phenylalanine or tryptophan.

CASSTRPLTALDTGELFF	TRBV9	TRBJ2-2
CASSEGGGEKLFF	TRBV25-1	TRBJ1-4
CASSDSGAPNEQYF	TRBV7-9	TRBJ2-7
CASSWGGGHNEQFF	TRBV19	TRBJ2-1
CASSQGGGGNTIYF	TRBV3-1/TRBV3-2	TRBJ1-3
CASTETDRSSYEQYF	TRBV2	TRBJ2-7
CASSQDPSGVNEQYF	TRBV4-1	TRBJ2-7
CASSESPGLGQFF	TRBV25-1	TRBJ2-1
CASSSPRGWYNSPLHF	TRBV28	TRBJ1-6
CASSLVGLAATDTQYF	TRBV7-2	TRBJ2-3
CASRAGPLFYGYTF	TRBV28	TRBJ1-2
CASSLGAGLRTETQYF	TRBV5-1	TRBJ2-5
CATSREGRGDLNEQFF	TRBV15	TRBJ2-1
CASSLEEGTEAFF	TRBV5-1	TRBJ1-1
CASRYMFSNTEAFF	TRBV6-5	TRBJ1-1
CASSLGTGGYEQYF	TRBV28	TRBJ2-7
CASSQSLQQNTEAFF	TRBV3-1/TRBV3-2	TRBJ1-1
CASSAQGTNYGYTF	TRBV9	TRBJ1-2
CASPGTASNYGYTF	TRBV30	TRBJ1-2
CARSPDGRPGIYEQYF	TRBV5-3	TRBJ2-7
CASFRRVVSRIHSTEAFF	TRBV5-5	TRBJ1-1
CASSPEEGPTGPNSPLHF	TRBV18	TRBJ1-6
CASRPGTGGNSPLHF	TRBV5-5	TRBJ1-6
CASRFFTGVEGLFF	TRBV14	TRBJ2-1
CASSVGGYTEAFF	TRBV9	TRBJ1-1
CASSLKFHEQYF	TRBV12-3/TRBV12-4	TRBJ2-7
CASSWAGDNEQFF	TRBV28	TRBJ2-1
CASSVGQRGEQYF	TRBV9	TRBJ2-7
CASAEGGEGQPQHF	TRBV6-5	TRBJ1-5
CASSGPLGPGELFF	TRBV5-1	TRBJ2-2
CASSLGFTDTQYF	TRBV5-8	TRBJ2-3
CASSMGQGTSYEQYF	TRBV19	TRBJ2-7
CASSETDRLRAYEQYF	TRBV6-1	TRBJ2-7
CATSRTSRDEQYF	TRBV15	TRBJ2-7
CASSDPGHASTDTQYF	TRBV2	TRBJ2-3
CASSPIDSDQPQHF	TRBV7-2	TRBJ1-5
CATSRGLGRINQPQHF	TRBV15	TRBJ1-5
CASKAGQGKNEQYF	TRBV5-1	TRBJ2-7
CASSLIGQREGYTF	TRBV4-1	TRBJ1-2
CASSQGIGQGRSSGNTIYF	TRBV3-1/TRBV3-2	TRBJ1-3
CASSQLMGVETQYF	TRBV27	TRBJ2-5
CATSDFGQTNTGELFF	TRBV24-1	TRBJ2-2
CASNERDVRNTIYF	TRBV28	TRBJ1-3
CASSASFMDPYEQYF	TRBV4-1	TRBJ2-7
CASSPRNPGSYEQYF	TRBV14	TRBJ2-7
CASRGTLNTEAFF	TRBV19	TRBJ1-1
CASIPDRGKGEAFF	TRBV6-6	TRBJ1-1